This TCR beta chain was documented in a study of a mutant IDH1 vaccine in newly diagnosed glioma. The germline V gene encodes CDR1 SGHRS and CDR2 YFSETQ. The CDR3 extends over 13 amino acids. The V gene lost 3 bases and the J gene lost 7 bases, with 10 bases spanning the gap. Sample time point: week 47, end of study. Each dose delivered 300 ug of mutant IDH1 20-mer peptide subcutaneously with imiquimod. Profiling relied on immunoSEQ multiplex PCR, and the TCRdb table lists in-frame clones only, not all of them. The table has roughly 56,000 clones, approximately 71% seen once; the top ten hold around 5%. About this clone: Its cognate antigen is unknown.

The J gene is TRBJ1-4, the V gene TRBV5-1, with TRBD1 as a possible D gene (6 bases). The sample was PBMCs, taken from a glioma patient whose treatment included an IDH1 peptide vaccine. The source is a man between 45 and 60 years old with glioma. CDR3 sequence (DNA): TGCGCCAGCAGCTGGGAAGGGGGTGAAAAACTGTTTTTT. It specifies CASSWEGGEKLFF.